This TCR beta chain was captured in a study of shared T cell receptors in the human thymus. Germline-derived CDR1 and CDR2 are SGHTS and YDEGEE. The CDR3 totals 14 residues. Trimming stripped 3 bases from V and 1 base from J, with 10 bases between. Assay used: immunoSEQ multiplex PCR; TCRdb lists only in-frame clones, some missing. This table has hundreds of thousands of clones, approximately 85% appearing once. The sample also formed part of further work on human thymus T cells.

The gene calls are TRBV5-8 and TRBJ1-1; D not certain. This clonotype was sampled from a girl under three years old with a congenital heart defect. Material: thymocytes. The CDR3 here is CASSYPSGNTEAFF. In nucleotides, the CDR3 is TGTGCCAGCAGCTACCCGAGTGGGAACACTGAAGCTTTCTTT.